These 13 T cell receptor beta chains were sequenced from one sample in a study of healthy donors' naive CD4 and CD8 T cells (dated by TCRdb to the mid-2010s). Sequencing was carried out with a 454 GS FLX Titanium. A previously published linear amplification protocol was used to build the TCR libraries, starting from around 450 ng of total RNA. TCRdb trimmed the raw reads at Q25, called clones with MiXCR and kept productive beta chains. Each entry is one CDR3 protein sequence, shown with its most common DNA and genes. The sample includes 150,000 to 200,000 distinct CDR3 sequences, with 65% to 75% observed a single time. About 2.3% of the sample is taken by the ten largest. Source material: naive CD4+ and CD8+ T cells sorted from blood, pooled from several donors. What the cell subset or site label conveys for this sample: FACS-sorted naive CD4+ (CD45RO-CD45RA+) and naive CD8+ (CD45RA+CD27bright) T cells. Receptor source: a pool of human donors in good health; the sample pools cells from several healthy donors.

The chain combines TRBV12-5 with TRBJ2-5, with 9 bases fitting TRBD1. This CDR3 comprises 14 residues. Germline CDR1 and CDR2: LGHNT and FRNRAP. The V and J ends lost 1 base and 6 bases, in that order; junction bases with no gene match: 3. CDR3 DNA sequence: TGTGCTAGTGGTTTGGCAGACAGGGGGAAGACCCAGTACTTC. Translation gives CASGLADRGKTQYF.

The chain has TRBV29-1 and TRBJ2-7; 8 bases align to TRBD2. Germline CDR1 and CDR2: SQVTM and ANQGSEA. The CDR3 consists of 13 residues. The V gene end was trimmed by 4 bases and the J gene end by 4 bases; junction bases not matched to a gene: 6. CDR3 DNA sequence: TGCAGCGTTGGAGGAGCGGGAGAGTACGAGCAGTACTTC. Translating it yields CSVGGAGEYEQYF.

The rearrangement uses TRBV18 and TRBJ2-1; no firm D call. Germline lookup yields CDR1 KGHSH and CDR2 LQKENI. CDR3 length: 15 amino acids. The V end lost 2 bases, the J end lost 0 bases, and 8 bases lay between the germline ends. Here the CDR3 DNA reads TGTGCCAGCTCACCAGGCCGGAGCTCCTACAATGAGCAGTTCTTC. It codes for CASSPGRSSYNEQFF.

The chain uses TRBV29-1 and TRBJ2-1, with 8 bases aligning to TRBD2. Looked up from germline, CDR1 is SQVTM and CDR2 is ANQGSEA. J was trimmed by 3 bases and V by 1 base; bases with no gene match: 8. The CDR3 runs to 16 residues. CDR3 sequence: CSVEGRKGLVYNEQFF. DNA for the CDR3: TGCAGCGTTGAAGGTAGGAAGGGACTAGTCTACAATGAGCAGTTCTTC.

The J gene is TRBJ2-7, the V gene TRBV29-1; 14 bases are a match to TRBD2. Per the germline V gene, CDR1 is SQVTM and CDR2 is ANQGSEA. V gave up 4 bases and J gave up 4 bases; unmatched junction bases: 3. The CDR3 is 14 amino acids. Here the CDR3 reads CSVVGTSGSYEQYF. The DNA for the CDR3 is TGCAGCGTTGTAGGGACTAGCGGGAGTTACGAGCAGTACTTC.

The chain combines TRBV27 with TRBJ2-3; D gene uncertain. Trimming took off 3 bases at V and 5 bases at J, with 15 bases between the two ends. Germline V CDR1 and CDR2: MNHEY, SMNVEV (reference sequence). The CDR3 is 15 residues long. CDR3 region: CASSLVGSTGDTQYF. The CDR3 bases are TGTGCCAGCAGTTTGGTGGGCTCAACGGGAGATACGCAGTATTTT.

The V and J genes are TRBV12-3 or TRBV12-4 and TRBJ1-1; 7 bases map to TRBD1. This CDR3 is built from 14 residues. V shed 6 bases and J 1 base; nucleotides not matched to a gene: 5. As DNA, the CDR3 is TGTGCCAGCAGCGTCGGACAGGCGAACACTGAAGCTTTCTTT. This codes for CASSVGQANTEAFF.

The chain has TRBV6-6 and TRBJ2-5; D tentatively reads TRBD1 or TRBD2 (5 bases each). This CDR3 is built from 16 residues. The V end lost 0 bases, the J end lost 5 bases, and 16 bases lay between the germline ends. CDR1 MNHNY and CDR2 SVGAGI come from the germline V gene (reference sequence). The CDR3 region has the DNA TGTGCCAGCAGTTACTCGGGGAAGCCGTGGGGGGAGACCCAGTACTTC. Encoded protein: CASSYSGKPWGETQYF.

The chain employs TRBV5-6 and TRBJ2-7; D may be TRBD1 or TRBD2 (5 bases each). CDR1 and CDR2 from the germline V gene are SGHDT and YYEEEE. The CDR3 has 15 amino acids. V lost 3 bases to trimming and J lost 3 bases, with 16 bases between them. CDR3 coding DNA: TGTGCCAGCAGCTCGGGACGGAGCCGTTACTACGAGCAGTACTTC. Amino acids: CASSSGRSRYYEQYF.

The chain combines TRBV7-9 with TRBJ1-2, with D possibly TRBD1 on 6 matching bases. The CDR3 consists of 14 residues. CDR1 and CDR2 (germline): SEHNR, FQNEAQ (reference sequence). V lost 5 bases to trimming and J lost 4 bases, with 14 bases between them. The CDR3 sequence is CASSPMGDIYGYTF. DNA of the CDR3: TGTGCCAGCAGCCCCATGGGGGACATCTATGGCTACACCTTC.

The rearrangement links TRBV5-4 to TRBJ2-3, with D hard to call. Deletions cut 1 base from V and 4 bases from J, with 10 bases between. The CDR3 spans 14 residues. CDR1 and CDR2 from the germline V gene are SGHNT and YYREEE (reference sequence). In nucleotides, the CDR3 is TGTGCCAGCAGCTTGCGGCAGCGCCCAGATACGCAGTATTTT. Encoded protein: CASSLRQRPDTQYF.

This chain links TRBV6-5 with TRBJ1-6, with D possibly matching TRBD1 (6 bases). The CDR3 covers 18 residues. Trimming took off 3 bases at V and 8 bases at J, with 23 bases between the two ends. In germline, CDR1 is MNHEY, CDR2 SVGAGI. The CDR3 spells CASSYSPVTGSHHSPLHF. In nucleotides, the CDR3 is TGTGCCAGCAGTTATTCGCCCGTCACAGGGAGTCACCATTCACCCCTCCACTTT.

V gene TRBV29-1 combines with J gene TRBJ2-2, with D tentatively TRBD2 (7 bases). Germline V gene lookup returns CDR1 SQVTM and CDR2 ANQGSEA. Trimming took off 7 bases at V and 4 bases at J, with 16 bases between the two ends. This CDR3 is built from 14 residues. The CDR3 reads CSAGEGRGTGELFF. CDR3 in DNA: TGCAGCGCAGGGGAGGGTAGAGGCACCGGGGAGCTGTTTTTT.